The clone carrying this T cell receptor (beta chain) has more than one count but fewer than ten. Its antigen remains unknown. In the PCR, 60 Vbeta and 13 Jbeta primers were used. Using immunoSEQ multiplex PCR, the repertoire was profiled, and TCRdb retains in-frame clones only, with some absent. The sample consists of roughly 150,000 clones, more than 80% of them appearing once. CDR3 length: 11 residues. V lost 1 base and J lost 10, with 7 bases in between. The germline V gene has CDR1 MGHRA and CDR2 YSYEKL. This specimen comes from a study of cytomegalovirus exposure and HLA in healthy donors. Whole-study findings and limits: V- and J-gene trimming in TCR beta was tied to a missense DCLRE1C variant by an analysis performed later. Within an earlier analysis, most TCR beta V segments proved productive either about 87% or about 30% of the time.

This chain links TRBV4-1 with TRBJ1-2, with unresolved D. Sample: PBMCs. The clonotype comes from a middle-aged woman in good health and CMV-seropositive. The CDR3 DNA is TGCGCCAGCAGCCAAGCGGGTAACTACACCTTC. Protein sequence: CASSQAGNYTF.